Detailed here is one TCR beta chain. The antigen remains unidentified. PCR primers comprised 60 Vbeta and 13 Jbeta primers. Sequencing was performed with immunoSEQ multiplex PCR; in TCRdb, only in-frame clones are kept and a portion is missing. The sample shows 40,000 to 60,000 clones, 72% of them seen only once. This specimen belongs to a study of cytomegalovirus exposure and HLA in healthy donors. At the level of the study: An early data release held approximately 80 million unique TCRs from HLA-typed donors. Findings and caveats of the study: The dataset shows that most TCR sequences were rare, while some public TCRs occurred in many donors. Researchers reported in a later analysis that a missense DCLRE1C variant was tied to TCR beta V- and J-gene trimming. Cytomegalovirus-associated status was assigned to 150 or so TCR beta chains.

V shed 6 bases and J 6 bases; nucleotides not matched to a gene: 7. Germline lookup yields CDR1 MNHEY and CDR2 SVGAGI. This CDR3 spans 15 amino acids. Specimen: PBMCs. The sequence was collected from a woman between 45 and 65 years old in good health and CMV-seronegative. This sequence joins TRBV6-5 and TRBJ2-1, with 11 bases lining up with TRBD2. Here the CDR3 DNA reads TGTGCCAGCAGGGGTCCTAGCGGGGGGACCAATGAGCAGTTCTTC. It codes for CASRGPSGGTNEQFF.